This TCR beta chain derives from a study of patients and donors after allogeneic stem cell transplantation. V was shortened by 4 bases and J by 4 bases, with 2 bases between the two germline ends. Germline CDR1 reads DFQATT; CDR2 reads SNEGSKA (reference sequence). The CDR3 sequence is 10 residues long. This clonotype has just one count. TCRdb redid the calling of the RT-PCR reads with MiXCR, one entry per CDR3 protein. The table records approximately 160,000 distinct CDR3 sequences, about 32% of them present only once. V and J are TRBV20-1 and TRBJ2-1; D unresolved. The sequence was collected from a human donor who was either an allogeneic HSCT recipient or a stem cell or donor lymphocyte infusion donor (not recorded which). It is not recorded whose cells these are; they may come from a transplant donor. Sequencing was performed on blood, either unsorted or a sorted T cell fraction (not recorded which). Here the CDR3 reads CSAKYNEQFF. In DNA, the CDR3 is TGCAGTGCTAAGTACAATGAGCAGTTCTTC.